These 26 T cell receptor beta chains came from one sample sequenced in a study of response to subunit inactivated influenza vaccine. TCRdb called the RT-PCR reads again in MiXCR, with one record for every CDR3 protein. The table has 170,000 or so distinct CDR3 sequences, around 10% seen once; the top ten hold 35% to 40%. This specimen was CD8+ T cells sorted from PBMCs, taken around 25 months after vaccination. Source of these receptors: a man between 50 and 75 years old who received an inactivated influenza vaccine.

This clonotype was observed many times. The gene calls are TRBV7-2 and TRBJ2-3, with no clear D. There are 13 residues in the CDR3. Trimming removed 1 base at V and 8 bases at J, with 10 bases between. The germline V gene encodes CDR1 SGHTA and CDR2 FQGNSA. CDR3 sequence reads: CASSLGWRGTQYF. DNA for the CDR3: TGTGCCAGCAGCTTAGGCTGGCGCGGTACGCAGTATTTT.

The genes are TRBV29-1 and TRBJ2-1; no clear D. CDR1 is SQVTM and CDR2 is ANQGSEA in the germline V gene. The V gene lost 1 base and the J gene lost 0 bases, with 7 bases spanning the gap. The CDR3 totals 14 residues. Here the CDR3 reads CSVEGGFSYNEQFF. The CDR3 DNA is TGCAGCGTTGAAGGTGGTTTCTCCTACAATGAGCAGTTCTTC.

The table lists this clonotype with a few counts. This chain connects TRBV7-2 to TRBJ2-5; perhaps TRBD2 as D (6 bases). Trimming left V 4 bases short and J 5 bases short, with 11 bases between. From germline, CDR1 is SGHTA and CDR2 FQGNSA. This CDR3 region has 13 residues. The CDR3 coding sequence is TGTGCCAGCAGCTCCTCTGGAGGGGAGACCCAGTACTTC. Amino acid sequence: CASSSSGGETQYF.

In its sample, this clonotype was seen many times. V usage is TRBV4-2 and J usage is TRBJ1-2; TRBD1 matches at 9 bases. J gave up 3 bases and V 3 bases, and 5 bases lay outside the gene matches. Germline lookup yields CDR1 LGHNA and CDR2 YNFKEQ. This CDR3 region has 15 residues. As DNA, the CDR3 is TGTGCCAGCAGCCATGGACAGGGGTTGGACTATGGCTACACCTTC. Its translation is CASSHGQGLDYGYTF.

This clonotype was found many times. The chain recombines TRBV29-1 with TRBJ2-1; 10 bases line up with TRBD2. Germline CDR1 is SQVTM and CDR2 is ANQGSEA. The trim removed 3 bases at V and 7 bases at J, leaving 6 bases unmatched. The CDR3 covers 14 residues. Written as DNA, the CDR3 is TGCAGCGTTGAGGCTAGCGGGAGTGGAAATGAGCAGTTCTTC. This translates into CSVEASGSGNEQFF.

This clonotype has ten or more counts. The chain employs TRBV12-3 or TRBV12-4 and TRBJ2-2; D remains ambiguous. Trimming removed 5 bases at V and 2 bases at J, with 9 bases between. The CDR3 consists of 14 residues. The CDR3 sequence: CASSPNVNTGELFF. Here the CDR3 DNA reads TGTGCCAGCAGTCCCAACGTCAACACCGGGGAGCTGTTTTTT.

The rearrangement uses TRBV27 and TRBJ2-3; 9 nucleotides agree with TRBD2. The CDR3 is made up of 14 amino acids. Germline trimming cut 6 bases from V and 0 bases from J; bases unmatched to any gene: 1. Germline assignment: CDR1 MNHEY and CDR2 SMNVEV (reference sequence). The CDR3 DNA is TGTGCCAGCAGGCTAGCGGGGAGCACAGATACGCAGTATTTT. Residues: CASRLAGSTDTQYF.

V usage is TRBV12-3 or TRBV12-4 and J usage is TRBJ2-7; 8 nucleotides agree with TRBD1. The J segment lost 1 base and the V segment lost 1 base, leaving 21 bases of the junction unmatched. The CDR3 is made up of 21 amino acids. In DNA, the CDR3 is TGTGCCAGCAGTTTAGGCCCGGGACAGGCAAGAAAATCGGGAAAGTCCTACGAGCAGTACTTC. This translates into CASSLGPGQARKSGKSYEQYF.

This clonotype was detected ten times or more. The rearrangement joins TRBV7-2 to TRBJ2-5, with 8 bases identical to TRBD2. The germline V gene encodes CDR1 SGHTA and CDR2 FQGNSA. This CDR3 has 16 residues. V lost 1 base to trimming and J lost 2 bases; unmatched junction nucleotides: 6. CDR3: CASSLEREGLQETQYF. CDR3 sequence (DNA): TGTGCCAGCAGCTTAGAACGGGAGGGCCTTCAAGAGACCCAGTACTTC.

V and J are TRBV19 and TRBJ1-6, with 9 bases aligning to TRBD1. The CDR3 length is 15 residues. Trimming cost V 5 bases and J 7 bases; bases outside gene matches: 6. Germline V lookup: CDR1 LNHDA, CDR2 SQIVND (reference sequence). CDR3 sequence (DNA): TGTGCCAGTAGTGCCTCCGGGACAGGGAATTCACCCCTCCACTTT. Residues: CASSASGTGNSPLHF.

CDR3 amino acids: CASSESSPGYGYTF. CDR3 DNA sequence: TGCGCCAGCAGTGAGTCGTCCCCAGGGTATGGCTACACCTTC. V gene TRBV10-2 combines with J gene TRBJ1-2; the D gene is possibly TRBD1 (5 bases). With 0 bases removed from V and 5 bases from J, the gap between germline ends came to 10 bases. The CDR3 spans 14 residues. CDR1 WSHSY and CDR2 SAAADI come from the germline V gene.

Many counts were recorded for this clonotype. J is TRBJ1-1 and V is TRBV20-1, with 7 bases lining up with TRBD1. J was trimmed by 10 bases and V by 1 base; bases with no gene match: 9. CDR3 length equals 13 residues. Germline lookup yields CDR1 DFQATT and CDR2 SNEGSKA (reference sequence). The CDR3 region is CSARGTGRFGAFF. CDR3 coding DNA: TGCAGTGCTAGAGGGACAGGCCGATTTGGAGCTTTCTTT.

This clonotype was picked up many times. This chain uses TRBV5-1 with TRBJ1-4, with 8 bases aligning to TRBD1. The CDR3 length is 13 residues. V dropped 4 bases and J dropped 6; count of bases not matched to a gene: 2. Germline V CDR1 and CDR2: SGHRS, YFSETQ. The CDR3 nucleotides are TGCGCCAGCAGCGGACAGGGCGATGAAAAACTGTTTTTT. Amino acids: CASSGQGDEKLFF. Filled out from reference TRBV5-1 and TRBJ1-4, the complete variable domain reads KAGVTQTPRYLIKTRGQQVTLSCSPISGHRSVSWYQQTPGQGLQFLFEYFSETQRNKGNFPGRFSGRQFSNSRSEMNVSTLELGDSALYLCASSGQGDEKLFFGSGTQLSVL.

The chain carries TRBV30 and TRBJ1-1; D may be TRBD1 (5 bases). The germline CDR1 and CDR2 sequences are GTSNPN and SVGIG (reference sequence). This CDR3 comprises 13 residues. The V end was cut by 0 bases, the J end by 5 bases, with 10 bases between. The CDR3 loop reads CAWSVLWTTEAFF. CDR3 coding DNA: TGTGCCTGGAGTGTACTCTGGACAACTGAAGCTTTCTTT.

The V call is TRBV9, the J call TRBJ2-1; no clear D. This CDR3 is built from 15 residues. V shed 0 bases and J shed 3 bases, with 10 bases lying between them. Looked up from germline, CDR1 is SGDLS and CDR2 is YYNGEE. The CDR3 protein is CASSVEGSIYNEQFF. The DNA for the CDR3 is TGTGCCAGCAGCGTAGAAGGGTCGATCTACAATGAGCAGTTCTTC. Based on the CDR3 plus reference TRBV9 and TRBJ2-1, the full variable domain is DSGVTQTPKHLITATGQRVTLRCSPRSGDLSVYWYQQSLDQGLQFLIQYYNGEERAKGNILERFSAQQFPDLHSELNLSSLELGDSALYFCASSVEGSIYNEQFFGPGTRLTVL.

With regard to this clonotype: A much bigger clone sits one base away, suggesting this may be a read error. The chain is built from TRBV29-1 and TRBJ2-1, with 9 bases aligning to TRBD2. Trimming removed 5 bases from V and 7 bases from J; junction bases left unmatched: 9. This CDR3 comprises 14 residues. Per the germline V gene, CDR1 is SQVTM and CDR2 is ANQGSEA. CDR3 bases: TGCAGCGTTATGGTAGCGGGAGTAGGGAATGAGCAGTTCTTC. Translated: CSVMVAGVGNEQFF.

This clonotype showed up many times. V and J are TRBV3-1 and TRBJ2-1, with TRBD2 matching 7 bases. Germline assignment: CDR1 LGHDT and CDR2 YNNKEL (reference sequence). Unmatched junction bases numbered 4, after V lost 5 bases and J lost 3 bases. CDR3 length: 14 amino acids. CDR3 DNA: TGTGCCAGCAGCAAGACTAGCTTCTACAATGAGCAGTTCTTC. Amino acids: CASSKTSFYNEQFF.

This clonotype was detected ten times or more. This sequence joins TRBV29-1 and TRBJ2-2, with D tentatively TRBD1 (5 bases). This CDR3 has 12 residues. The ends were cut back, 6 bases at V and 1 base at J, with 6 bases in the middle. The germline CDR1 and CDR2 sequences are SQVTM and ANQGSEA. The CDR3 DNA reads as TGCAGCGTCACAGGGAACACCGGGGAGCTGTTTTTT. Protein sequence: CSVTGNTGELFF.

This clonotype was counted only a few times. V gene TRBV4-3 combines with J gene TRBJ1-6, with D possibly matching TRBD1 (5 bases). Germline V gives CDR1 LGHNA, CDR2 YSLEER. The CDR3 totals 15 residues. Deletions cut 1 base from V and 8 bases from J, with 12 bases between. The CDR3 loop is CASSQADSMYSPLHF. The CDR3 DNA reads as TGCGCCAGCAGCCAAGCCGACAGTATGTATTCACCCCTCCACTTT.

This clonotype was seen only a few times. V gene TRBV18 combines with J gene TRBJ1-1; unclear D gene. Germline-derived CDR1 and CDR2 are KGHSH and LQKENI. This CDR3 spans 17 amino acids. Deletions cut 5 bases from V and 0 bases from J, with 19 bases between. The CDR3 DNA reads as TGTGCCAGCTCATCACGGGCCCCACCCCGGGTGAACACTGAAGCTTTCTTT. Amino acid sequence: CASSSRAPPRVNTEAFF.

This clonotype occurred many times. The chain joins TRBV15 to TRBJ2-2, with D possibly matching TRBD1 (6 bases). The length of the CDR3 is 17 residues. V was cut by 0 bases and J by 0 bases, with 11 bases left in between. Germline CDR1 and CDR2: LNHNV and YYDKDF (reference sequence). CDR3 loop: CATSRDLGAPNTGELFF. In nucleotides, the CDR3 is TGTGCCACCAGCAGAGATTTGGGGGCCCCGAACACCGGGGAGCTGTTTTTT. The variable domain in full, completed from reference TRBV15 and TRBJ2-2, reads DAMVIQNPRYQVTQFGKPVTLSCSQTLNHNVMYWYQQKSSQAPKLLFHYYDKDFNNEADTPDNFQSRRPNTSFCFLDIRSPGLGDTAMYLCATSRDLGAPNTGELFFGEGSRLTVL.

This chain connects TRBV19 to TRBJ2-1, with 7 bases that match TRBD2. CDR3 size: 16 residues. CDR1 and CDR2 from the germline V gene are LNHDA and SQIVND (reference sequence). The trim removed 1 base at V and 6 bases at J, leaving 9 bases unmatched. CDR3 in amino acids: CASSIVWREKANEQFF. In DNA, the CDR3 is TGTGCCAGTAGTATAGTTTGGCGGGAGAAAGCCAATGAGCAGTTCTTC. Full variable domain (outside the CDR3, taken from reference TRBV19 and TRBJ2-1): DGGITQSPKYLFRKEGQNVTLSCEQNLNHDAMYWYRQDPGQGLRLIYYSQIVNDFQKGDIAEGYSVSREKKESFPLTVTSAQKNPTAFYLCASSIVWREKANEQFFGPGTRLTVL.

J is TRBJ1-1 and V is TRBV25-1; TRBD1 might be the D (5 bases). The germline V and J ends were trimmed by 3 bases and 8 bases, with 13 bases remaining between them. The CDR3 is 13 amino acids. Germline V lookup: CDR1 MGHDK, CDR2 SYGVNS. DNA for the CDR3: TGTGCCAGCAGTGACCTTGGGGGACCCGAAGCTTTCTTT. This codes for CASSDLGGPEAFF.

CDR3: CSASPSESTDTQYF. The CDR3, as DNA: TGCAGTGCTAGTCCCAGCGAAAGCACAGATACGCAGTATTTT. The chain employs TRBV20-1 and TRBJ2-3; D not resolved. Deletions cut 3 bases from V and 0 bases from J, with 10 bases between. The CDR3 covers 14 residues. CDR1 and CDR2 (germline): DFQATT, SNEGSKA (reference sequence).

This clonotype was picked up many times. The chain uses TRBV12-3 or TRBV12-4 and TRBJ2-7, with TRBD1 matching over 8 bases. The CDR3 sequence is 14 residues long. Trimming cost V 7 bases and J 2 bases; bases outside gene matches: 7. The CDR3 region has the DNA TGTGCCAGCAATCCGGGGACAGGCACCTACGAGCAGTACTTC. Translated, it gives CASNPGTGTYEQYF.

In DNA, the CDR3 is TGTGCCAGCAGCCCCCGGGACTGGCTTGGGGAGCAGTTCTTC. It codes for CASSPRDWLGEQFF. The chain combines TRBV7-9 with TRBJ2-1; D possibly corresponds to TRBD2 (6 bases). In germline, CDR1 is SEHNR, CDR2 FQNEAQ (reference sequence). Trimming removed 5 bases at V and 10 bases at J, with 18 bases between. The CDR3 sequence is 14 residues long.